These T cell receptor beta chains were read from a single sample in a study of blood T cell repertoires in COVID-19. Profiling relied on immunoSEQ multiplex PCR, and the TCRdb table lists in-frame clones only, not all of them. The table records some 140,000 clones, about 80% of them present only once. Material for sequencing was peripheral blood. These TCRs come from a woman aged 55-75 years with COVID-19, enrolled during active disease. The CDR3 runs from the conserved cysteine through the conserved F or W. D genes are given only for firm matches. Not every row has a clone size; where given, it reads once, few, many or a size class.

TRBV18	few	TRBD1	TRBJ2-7	TGTGCCAGCTCACCGCTCCTCGGGGGACAGGGAGCCCACGAGCAGTACTTC	CASSPLLGGQGAHEQYF
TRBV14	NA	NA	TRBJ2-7	TGTGCCAGCAGCCATCCCCACTACGAGCAGTACTTC	CASSHPHYEQYF
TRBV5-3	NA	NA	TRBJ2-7	TGTGCCAGAACCGACTGGACAGACTACGAGCAGTACTTC	CARTDWTDYEQYF
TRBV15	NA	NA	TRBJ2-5	TGTGCCACCAGCAACTCCGAGGCAGAGACCCAGTACTTC	CATSNSEAETQYF
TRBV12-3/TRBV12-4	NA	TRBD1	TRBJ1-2	TGTGCCAGCAGCTGGACAGGGAACGGCTACACCTTC	CASSWTGNGYTF
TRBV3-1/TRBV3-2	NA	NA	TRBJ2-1	TGTGCCAGCAGCCAAGAGACAGGAAGGTACAATGAGCAGTTCTTC	CASSQETGRYNEQFF
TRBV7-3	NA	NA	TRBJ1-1	TGTGCCAGCAGCTTAACCCCCAAGAGTGTAGCTTTCTTT	CASSLTPKSVAFF
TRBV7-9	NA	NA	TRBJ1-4	TGTGCCAGCAGCCCCCGGTCCGAACGGGAAAAACTGTTTTTT	CASSPRSEREKLFF
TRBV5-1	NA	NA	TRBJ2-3	TGCGCCAGCCTGAGGGACAAAGAAGCAGATACGCAGTATTTT	CASLRDKEADTQYF
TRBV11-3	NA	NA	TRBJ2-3	TGTGCCAGCAGCGGCGTGGAGGATACGCAGTATTTT	CASSGVEDTQYF
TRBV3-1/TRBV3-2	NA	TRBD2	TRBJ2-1	TGTGCCAGCAGCCAACGGGCTAGCGGGTACAATGAGCAGTTCTTC	CASSQRASGYNEQFF
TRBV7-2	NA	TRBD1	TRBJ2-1	TGTGCCAGCAGCTTAGGTCGGGGACTTGGGACAGGGAAAAATGAGCAGTTCTTC	CASSLGRGLGTGKNEQFF
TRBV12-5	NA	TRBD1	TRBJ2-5	TGTGCTAGTGCCCTAGGACAGGGGATGTACCAAGAGACCCAGTACTTC	CASALGQGMYQETQYF
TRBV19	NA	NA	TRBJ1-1	TGTGCCAGTAGTATAGTCGCAGGTCTGACTGAAGCTTTCTTT	CASSIVAGLTEAFF
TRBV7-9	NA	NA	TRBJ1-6	TGTGCCTATGAGAGGTCCAACTCCTATAATTCACCCCTCCACTTT	CAYERSNSYNSPLHF
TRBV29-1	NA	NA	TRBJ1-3	TGCAGCGTTGCCCAAACTCCTGGAAACACCATATATTTT	CSVAQTPGNTIYF
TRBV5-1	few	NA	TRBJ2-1	TGCGCCAGCAGCTTGAGGGGGGGAAAGTCCTACAATGAGCAGTTCTTC	CASSLRGGKSYNEQFF
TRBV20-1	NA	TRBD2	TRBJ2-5	TGCAGTGCTAGTCGTGGGACTAGCGGGGGGGCACAGACCCAGTACTTC	CSASRGTSGGAQTQYF
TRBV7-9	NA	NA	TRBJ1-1	TGTGCCAGCAGTACACAGGGAAACACTGAAGCTTTCTTT	CASSTQGNTEAFF
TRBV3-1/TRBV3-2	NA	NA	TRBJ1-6	TGTGCCAGCAGCCGTGCTAGGGGCAATTCACCCCTCCACTTT	CASSRARGNSPLHF
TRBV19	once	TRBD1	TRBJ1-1	TGTGCCAGTAGTATAGGTGGGACAGGGGAAGCTTTCTTT	CASSIGGTGEAFF
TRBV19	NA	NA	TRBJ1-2	TGTGCCACCACGGACAGAACCTATGGCTACACCTTC	CATTDRTYGYTF